The entry below gives a single T cell receptor beta chain sequence along with its context. A much larger clone lies one base from this, so it may be a read error. This specimen belongs to a study of blood T cell repertoires in COVID-19. Assay used: immunoSEQ multiplex PCR; TCRdb lists only in-frame clones, some missing. The repertoire holds under 300,000 clones, with around 83% as singletons. CDR1 is ENHRY and CDR2 is SYGVKD in the germline V gene. The CDR3 length is 14 residues. The V segment lost 6 bases and the J segment 3 bases; nucleotides outside the gene matches: 4. This chain links TRBV10-3 with TRBJ1-2; 10 bases align to TRBD1. The clonotype comes from a man aged 18 to 30 with active or convalescent COVID-19. Sequenced material: peripheral blood. In DNA, the CDR3 is TGTGCCATCAGCGCCGGGACAGGGGACTATGGCTACACCTTC. It codes for CAISAGTGDYGYTF.